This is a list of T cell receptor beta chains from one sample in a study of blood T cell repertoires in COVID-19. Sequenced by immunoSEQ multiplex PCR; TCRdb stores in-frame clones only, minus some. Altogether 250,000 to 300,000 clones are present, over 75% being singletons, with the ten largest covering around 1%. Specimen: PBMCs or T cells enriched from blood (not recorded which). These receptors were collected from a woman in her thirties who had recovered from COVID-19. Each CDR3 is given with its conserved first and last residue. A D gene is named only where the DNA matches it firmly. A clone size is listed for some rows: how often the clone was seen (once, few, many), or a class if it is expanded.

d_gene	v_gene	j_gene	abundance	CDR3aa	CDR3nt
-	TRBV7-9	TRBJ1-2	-	CASGGVPANYGYTF	TGTGCCAGCGGAGGGGTTCCAGCTAACTATGGCTACACCTTC
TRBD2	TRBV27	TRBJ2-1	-	CASSTWTSGGAGEQFF	TGTGCCAGCAGTACCTGGACTAGCGGGGGGGCCGGGGAGCAGTTCTTC
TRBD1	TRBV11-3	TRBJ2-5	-	CASSLDGQGGETQYF	TGTGCCAGCAGCTTAGATGGACAGGGAGGAGAGACCCAGTACTTC
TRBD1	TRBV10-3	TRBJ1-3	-	CAIRGQAYGNTIYF	TGTGCCATCAGGGGACAGGCATATGGAAACACCATATATTTT
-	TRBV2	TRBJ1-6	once	CASSKVGGRGVAPLHF	TGTGCCAGCAGTAAAGTTGGGGGGAGGGGAGTTGCACCCCTCCACTTT
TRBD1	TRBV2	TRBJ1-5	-	CASSPGQYSNQPQHF	TGTGCCAGCAGTCCGGGACAGTATAGCAATCAGCCCCAGCATTTT
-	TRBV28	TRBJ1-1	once	CASSLYRANTEAFF	TGTGCCAGCAGTTTATACAGGGCCAACACTGAAGCTTTCTTT
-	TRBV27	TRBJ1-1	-	CASSSLGATEAFF	TGTGCCAGCAGTTCCCTTGGGGCCACTGAAGCTTTCTTT
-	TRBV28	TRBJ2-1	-	CASSLVQAFSYNEQFF	TGTGCCAGCAGTTTAGTACAGGCATTCTCCTACAATGAGCAGTTCTTC
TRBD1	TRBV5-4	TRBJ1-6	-	CASSLSRGRPYNSPLHF	TGTGCCAGCAGCTTATCCAGGGGGCGCCCCTATAATTCACCCCTCCACTTT
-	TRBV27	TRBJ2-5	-	CASSHPAPGLQETQYF	TGTGCCAGCAGTCACCCCGCCCCTGGGCTGCAAGAGACCCAGTACTTC
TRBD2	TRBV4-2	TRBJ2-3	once	CASSQVAGGRTDTQYF	TGTGCCAGCAGCCAAGTAGCGGGAGGGAGGACAGATACGCAGTATTTT
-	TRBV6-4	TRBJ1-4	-	CASSRNPTGFGEKLFF	TGTGCCAGCAGCCGAAACCCCACAGGGTTCGGTGAAAAACTGTTTTTT
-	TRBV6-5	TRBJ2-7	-	CASSSRDSKVDEQYF	TGTGCCAGCAGTTCCCGGGACTCAAAAGTGGACGAGCAGTACTTC
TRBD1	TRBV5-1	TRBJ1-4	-	CASSRNGQGNEKLFF	TGCGCCAGCAGCCGTAACGGACAGGGGAATGAAAAACTGTTTTTT
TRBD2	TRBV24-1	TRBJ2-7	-	CATSDSPGLAGSSYEQYF	TGTGCCACCAGTGATTCGCCGGGACTAGCGGGAAGCTCCTACGAGCAGTACTTC
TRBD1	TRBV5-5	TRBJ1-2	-	CASSFGGTVRTGYTF	TGTGCCAGCAGCTTTGGGGGGACAGTGAGGACTGGCTACACCTTC
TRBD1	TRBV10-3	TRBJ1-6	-	CAISASGGDNSPLHF	TGTGCCATCAGTGCCTCAGGGGGCGATAATTCACCCCTCCACTTT
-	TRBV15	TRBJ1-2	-	CATSRDATTGQPTSGYTF	TGTGCCACCAGCAGAGATGCGACCACCGGACAGCCGACCAGCGGCTACACCTTC
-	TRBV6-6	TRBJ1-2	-	CASSRRLGQHSNYGYTF	TGTGCCAGCAGTCGCCGCCTTGGACAGCACTCTAACTATGGCTACACCTTC
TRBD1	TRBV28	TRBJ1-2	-	CASSAIDRDYYGYTF	TGTGCCAGCAGTGCTATAGACAGGGACTACTATGGCTACACCTTC
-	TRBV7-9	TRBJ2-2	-	CASGAGELFF	TGTGCCTCAGGGGCCGGGGAGCTGTTTTTT
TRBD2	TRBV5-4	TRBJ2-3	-	CASSSPSGTYTDTQYF	TGTGCCAGCAGCAGCCCGAGCGGGACCTACACAGATACGCAGTATTTT
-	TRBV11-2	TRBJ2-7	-	CASSLVGPYANEQYF	TGTGCCAGCAGCTTAGTGGGCCCCTACGCAAACGAGCAGTACTTC
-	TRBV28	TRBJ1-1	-	CASTSGGGRAFF	TGTGCCAGCACCTCCGGGGGGGGGCGCGCTTTCTTT
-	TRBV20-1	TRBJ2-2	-	CSASPADGASGELFF	TGCAGTGCTAGTCCGGCAGATGGGGCGTCCGGGGAGCTGTTTTTT
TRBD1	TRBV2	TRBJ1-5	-	CASRGQANQPQHF	TGTGCCAGCAGGGGACAGGCGAATCAGCCCCAGCATTTT
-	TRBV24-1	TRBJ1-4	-	CATSDLHREARNEKLFF	TGTGCCACCAGTGATTTGCATAGGGAGGCCCGTAATGAAAAACTGTTTTTT
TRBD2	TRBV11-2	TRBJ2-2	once	CASGSGVYAGELFF	TGTGCCAGCGGTAGCGGGGTATACGCCGGGGAGCTGTTTTTT
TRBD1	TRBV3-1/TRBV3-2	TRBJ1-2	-	CASSPRQGSLRFYGYTF	TGTGCCAGCAGCCCCCGACAGGGCTCCTTGAGATTCTATGGCTACACCTTC
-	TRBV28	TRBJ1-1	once	CASSKYRENTEAFF	TGTGCCAGCAGTAAATACAGGGAAAACACTGAAGCTTTCTTT
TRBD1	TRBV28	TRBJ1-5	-	CASSFQGAAGQPQHF	TGTGCCAGCAGTTTTCAGGGGGCCGCTGGTCAGCCCCAGCATTTT
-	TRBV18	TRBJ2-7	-	CASSPPGSYEQYF	TGTGCCAGCTCACCCCCAGGCTCCTACGAGCAGTACTTC
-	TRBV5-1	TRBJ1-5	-	CASSLGASGDQPQHF	TGCGCCAGCAGCTTGGGCGCATCAGGTGATCAGCCCCAGCATTTT
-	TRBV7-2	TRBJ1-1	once	CASTRARGTEAFF	TGTGCCAGCACGAGGGCGCGGGGCACTGAAGCTTTCTTT
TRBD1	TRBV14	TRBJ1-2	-	CASSQADRHFYGYTF	TGTGCCAGCAGCCAGGCGGACAGGCATTTTTATGGCTACACCTTC
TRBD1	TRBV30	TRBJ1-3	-	CAWRDPGQGFNTIYF	TGTGCCTGGAGAGATCCGGGACAGGGTTTCAACACCATATATTTT
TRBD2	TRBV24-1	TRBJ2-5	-	CATSDPGTSTVGETQYF	TGTGCCACCAGTGACCCCGGGACTAGCACTGTAGGGGAGACCCAGTACTTC
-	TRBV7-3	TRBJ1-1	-	CASSLVGWDTEAFF	TGTGCCAGCAGCTTAGTGGGCTGGGACACTGAAGCTTTCTTT
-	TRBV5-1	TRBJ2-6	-	CASNPSGANVLTF	TGCGCCAGTAATCCCTCTGGGGCCAACGTCCTGACTTTC
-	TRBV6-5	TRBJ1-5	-	CASRARRGGEPQHF	TGTGCCAGCAGGGCAAGGAGGGGTGGTGAGCCCCAGCATTTT
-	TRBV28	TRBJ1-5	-	CASRTPTQPQHF	TGTGCCAGCAGGACTCCCACACAGCCCCAGCATTTT
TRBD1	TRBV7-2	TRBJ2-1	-	CASSSPGQAYNEQFF	TGTGCCAGCAGTTCGCCGGGACAGGCCTACAATGAGCAGTTCTTC
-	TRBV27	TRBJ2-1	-	CASSTYPPTSPAGNEQFF	TGTGCCAGCAGTACATACCCGCCGACATCTCCAGCGGGCAATGAGCAGTTCTTC
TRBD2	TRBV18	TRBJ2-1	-	CASSPMPGLANNEQFF	TGTGCCAGCTCACCAATGCCGGGACTAGCGAACAATGAGCAGTTCTTC
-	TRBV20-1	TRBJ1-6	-	CSASVGGLTGNSPLHF	TGCAGTGCTAGTGTAGGAGGACTGACCGGAAATTCACCCCTCCACTTT
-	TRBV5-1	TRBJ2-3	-	CASSLEGQDTQYF	TGCGCCAGCAGCTTGGAGGGGCAAGATACGCAGTATTTT
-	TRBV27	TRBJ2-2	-	CASSSAVWTGELFF	TGTGCCAGCAGTTCCGCGGTATGGACCGGGGAGCTGTTTTTT
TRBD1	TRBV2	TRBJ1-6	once	CASRGTGQNNSPLHF	TGTGCCAGCAGGGGAACGGGACAGAATAATTCACCCCTCCACTTT
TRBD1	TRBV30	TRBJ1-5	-	CAWSIGQGRNQPQHF	TGTGCCTGGAGTATAGGACAGGGACGCAATCAGCCCCAGCATTTT
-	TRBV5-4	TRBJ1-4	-	CASSSQTGTNEKLFF	TGTGCCAGCAGCTCCCAAACAGGAACTAATGAAAAACTGTTTTTT